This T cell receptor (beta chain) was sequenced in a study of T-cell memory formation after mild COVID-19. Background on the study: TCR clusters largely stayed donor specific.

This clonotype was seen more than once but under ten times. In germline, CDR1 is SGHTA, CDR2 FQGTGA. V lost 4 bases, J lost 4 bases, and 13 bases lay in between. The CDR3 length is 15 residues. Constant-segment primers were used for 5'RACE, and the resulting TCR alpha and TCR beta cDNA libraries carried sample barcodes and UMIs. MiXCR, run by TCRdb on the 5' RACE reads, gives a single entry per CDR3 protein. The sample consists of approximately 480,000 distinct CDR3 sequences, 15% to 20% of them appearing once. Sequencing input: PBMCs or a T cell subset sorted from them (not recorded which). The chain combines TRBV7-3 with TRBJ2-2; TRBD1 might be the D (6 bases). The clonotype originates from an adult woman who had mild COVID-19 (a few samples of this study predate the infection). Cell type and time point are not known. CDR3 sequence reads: CASSSTQGATGELFF. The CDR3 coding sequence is TGTGCCAGCAGCTCAACACAGGGTGCCACCGGGGAGCTGTTTTTT.